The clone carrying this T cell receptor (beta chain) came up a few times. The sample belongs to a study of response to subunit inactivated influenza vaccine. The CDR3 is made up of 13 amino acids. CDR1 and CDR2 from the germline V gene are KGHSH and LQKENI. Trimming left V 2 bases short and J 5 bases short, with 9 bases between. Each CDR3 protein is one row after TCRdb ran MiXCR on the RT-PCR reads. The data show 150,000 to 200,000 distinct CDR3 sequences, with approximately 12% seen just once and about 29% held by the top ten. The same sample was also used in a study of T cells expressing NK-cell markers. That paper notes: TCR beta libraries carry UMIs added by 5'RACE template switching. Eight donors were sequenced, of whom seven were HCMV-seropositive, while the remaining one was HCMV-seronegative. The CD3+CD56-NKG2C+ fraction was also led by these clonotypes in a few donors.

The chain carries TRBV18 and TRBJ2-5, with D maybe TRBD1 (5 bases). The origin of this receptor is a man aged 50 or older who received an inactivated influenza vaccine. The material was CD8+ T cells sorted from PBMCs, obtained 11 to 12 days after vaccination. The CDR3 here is CASSPWTWETQYF. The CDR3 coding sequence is TGTGCCAGCTCACCATGGACATGGGAGACCCAGTACTTC.